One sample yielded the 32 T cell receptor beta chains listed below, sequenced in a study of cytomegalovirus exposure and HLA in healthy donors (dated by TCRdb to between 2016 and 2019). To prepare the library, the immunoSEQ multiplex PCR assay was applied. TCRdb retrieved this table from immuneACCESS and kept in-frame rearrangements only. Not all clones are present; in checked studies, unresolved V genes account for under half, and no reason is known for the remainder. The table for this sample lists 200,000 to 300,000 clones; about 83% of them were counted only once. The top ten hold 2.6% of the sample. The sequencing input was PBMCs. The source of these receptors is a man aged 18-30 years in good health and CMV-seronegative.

The CDR3 nucleotides read TGTGCCAGCATCGCAGGGGGGCTTCAGCCCCAGCATTTT. This codes for CASIAGGLQPQHF. This chain connects TRBV21-1 to TRBJ1-5; the table's TRBD1 call for D was not verified on the DNA. TRBV21-1 is listed as a pseudogene. This CDR3 is built from 13 residues.

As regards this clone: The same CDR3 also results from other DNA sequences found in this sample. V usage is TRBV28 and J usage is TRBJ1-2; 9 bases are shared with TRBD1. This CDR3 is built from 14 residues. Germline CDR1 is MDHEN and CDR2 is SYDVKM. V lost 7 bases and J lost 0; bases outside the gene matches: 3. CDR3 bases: TGTGCCAGCACCCGGACAGGGGCTAACTATGGCTACACCTTC. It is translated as CASTRTGANYGYTF.

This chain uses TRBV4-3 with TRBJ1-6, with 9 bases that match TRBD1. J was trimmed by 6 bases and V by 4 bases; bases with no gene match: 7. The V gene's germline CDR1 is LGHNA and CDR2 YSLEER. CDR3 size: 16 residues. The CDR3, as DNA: TGCGCCAGCAGCCCCTCAGGACAGGGGAGTAATTCACCCCTCCACTTT. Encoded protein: CASSPSGQGSNSPLHF.

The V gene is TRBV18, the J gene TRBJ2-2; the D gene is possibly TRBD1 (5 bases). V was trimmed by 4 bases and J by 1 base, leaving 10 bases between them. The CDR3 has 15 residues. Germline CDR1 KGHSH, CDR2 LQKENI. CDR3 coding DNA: TGTGCCAGCTCACAGACAGTCCTGAACACCGGGGAGCTGTTTTTT. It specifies CASSQTVLNTGELFF.

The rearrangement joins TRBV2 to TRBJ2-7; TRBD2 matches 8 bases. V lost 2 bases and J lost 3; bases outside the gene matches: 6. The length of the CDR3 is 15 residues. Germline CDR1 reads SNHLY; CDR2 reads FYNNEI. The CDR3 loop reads CASSESSGLGYEQYF. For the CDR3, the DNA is TGTGCCAGCAGTGAATCATCGGGACTAGGCTACGAGCAGTACTTC.

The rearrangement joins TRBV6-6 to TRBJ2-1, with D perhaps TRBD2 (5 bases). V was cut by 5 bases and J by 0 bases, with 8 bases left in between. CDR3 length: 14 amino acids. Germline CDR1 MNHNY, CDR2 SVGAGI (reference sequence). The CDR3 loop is CASSSGISYNEQFF. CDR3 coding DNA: TGTGCCAGCAGTAGCGGAATCTCCTACAATGAGCAGTTCTTC.

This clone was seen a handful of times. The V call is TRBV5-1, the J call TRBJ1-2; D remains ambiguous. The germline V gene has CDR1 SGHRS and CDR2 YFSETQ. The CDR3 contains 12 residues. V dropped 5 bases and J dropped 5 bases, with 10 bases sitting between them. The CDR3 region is CASRHGEYGYTF. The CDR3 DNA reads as TGCGCCAGCAGACATGGAGAGTATGGCTACACCTTC.

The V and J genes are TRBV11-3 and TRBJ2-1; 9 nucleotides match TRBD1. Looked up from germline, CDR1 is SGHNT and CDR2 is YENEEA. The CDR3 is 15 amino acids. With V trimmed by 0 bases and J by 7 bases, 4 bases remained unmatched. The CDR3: CASSLEGTGRNEQFF. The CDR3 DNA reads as TGTGCCAGCAGCTTAGAAGGGACAGGGAGGAATGAGCAGTTCTTC.

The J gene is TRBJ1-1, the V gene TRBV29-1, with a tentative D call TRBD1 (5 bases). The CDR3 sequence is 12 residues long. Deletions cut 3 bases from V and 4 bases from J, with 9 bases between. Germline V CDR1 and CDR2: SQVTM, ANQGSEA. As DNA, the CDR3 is TGCAGCGTTGATTGGGGGGGCACTGAAGCTTTCTTT. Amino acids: CSVDWGGTEAFF.

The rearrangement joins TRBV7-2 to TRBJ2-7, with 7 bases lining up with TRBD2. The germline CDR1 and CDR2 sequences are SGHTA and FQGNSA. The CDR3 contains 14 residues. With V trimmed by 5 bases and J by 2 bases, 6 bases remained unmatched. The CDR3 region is CASSPQGGAYEQYF. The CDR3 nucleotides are TGTGCCAGCAGCCCGCAGGGAGGGGCCTACGAGCAGTACTTC.

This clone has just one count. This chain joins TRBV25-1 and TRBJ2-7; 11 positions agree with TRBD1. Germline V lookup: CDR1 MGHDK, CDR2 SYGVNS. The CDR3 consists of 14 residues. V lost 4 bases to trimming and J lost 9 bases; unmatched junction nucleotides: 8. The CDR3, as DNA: TGTGCCAGCAGTGCCGCGGGACAGGGGGTCCGGCAGTACTTC. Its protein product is CASSAAGQGVRQYF.

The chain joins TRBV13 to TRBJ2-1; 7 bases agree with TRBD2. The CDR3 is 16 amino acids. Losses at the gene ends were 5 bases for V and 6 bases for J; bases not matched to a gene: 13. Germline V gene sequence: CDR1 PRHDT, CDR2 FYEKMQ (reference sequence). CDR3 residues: CASSPRSGAILNEQFF. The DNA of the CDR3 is TGTGCCAGCAGCCCCCGAAGCGGGGCGATTCTCAATGAGCAGTTCTTC.

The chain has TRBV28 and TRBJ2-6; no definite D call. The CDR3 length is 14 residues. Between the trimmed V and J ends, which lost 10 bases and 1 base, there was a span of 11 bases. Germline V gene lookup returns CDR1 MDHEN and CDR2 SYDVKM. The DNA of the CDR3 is TGTGCCACCAATCAACAATCTGGGGCCAACGTCCTGACTTTC. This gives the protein CATNQQSGANVLTF.

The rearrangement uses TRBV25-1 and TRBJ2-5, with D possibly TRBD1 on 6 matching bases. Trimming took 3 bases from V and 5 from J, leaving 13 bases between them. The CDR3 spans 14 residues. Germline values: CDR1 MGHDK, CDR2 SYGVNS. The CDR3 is CASSDFRGAETQYF. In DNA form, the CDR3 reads TGTGCCAGCAGTGATTTCAGGGGCGCGGAGACCCAGTACTTC.

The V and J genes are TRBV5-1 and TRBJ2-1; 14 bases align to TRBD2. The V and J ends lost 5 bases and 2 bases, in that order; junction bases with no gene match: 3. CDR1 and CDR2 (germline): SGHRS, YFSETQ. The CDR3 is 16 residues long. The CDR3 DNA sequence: TGCGCCAGCAGAGGACTAGCGGGGGGTGCCTACAATGAGCAGTTCTTC. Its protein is CASRGLAGGAYNEQFF.

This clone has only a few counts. The CDR3 is CASSKRAVGGYTF. CDR3 DNA: TGTGCCAGTAGTAAGCGGGCCGTAGGTGGCTACACCTTC. The chain links TRBV19 to TRBJ1-2, with D unclear. The germline V and J ends were trimmed by 4 bases and 7 bases, with 13 bases remaining between them. The germline CDR1 and CDR2 sequences are LNHDA and SQIVND (reference sequence). The CDR3 has 13 amino acids.

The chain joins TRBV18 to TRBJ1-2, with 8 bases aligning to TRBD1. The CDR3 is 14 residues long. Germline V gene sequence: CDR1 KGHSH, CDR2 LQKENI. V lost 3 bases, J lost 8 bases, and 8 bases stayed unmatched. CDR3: CASSPTGTGEGYTF. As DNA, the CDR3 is TGTGCCAGCTCACCTACCGGGACAGGAGAAGGCTACACCTTC.

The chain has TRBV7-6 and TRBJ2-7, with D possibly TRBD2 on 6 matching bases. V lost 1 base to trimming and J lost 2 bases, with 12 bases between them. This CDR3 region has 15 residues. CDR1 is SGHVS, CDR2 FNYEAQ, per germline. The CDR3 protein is CASSLGGTVTYEQYF. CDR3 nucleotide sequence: TGTGCCAGCAGCTTAGGGGGGACTGTCACCTACGAGCAGTACTTC.

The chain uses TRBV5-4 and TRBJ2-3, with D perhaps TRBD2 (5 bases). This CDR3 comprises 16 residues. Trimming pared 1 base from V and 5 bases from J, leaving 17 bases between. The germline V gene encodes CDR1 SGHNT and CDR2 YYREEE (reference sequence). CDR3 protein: CASSLSNGKGEDTQYF. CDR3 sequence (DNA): TGTGCCAGCAGCTTGTCGAACGGGAAGGGTGAAGATACGCAGTATTTT. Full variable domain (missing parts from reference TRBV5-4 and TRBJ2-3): ETGVTQSPTHLIKTRGQQVTLRCSSQSGHNTVSWYQQALGQGPQFIFQYYREEENGRGNFPPRFSGLQFPNYSSELNVNALELDDSALYLCASSLSNGKGEDTQYFGPGTRLTVL.

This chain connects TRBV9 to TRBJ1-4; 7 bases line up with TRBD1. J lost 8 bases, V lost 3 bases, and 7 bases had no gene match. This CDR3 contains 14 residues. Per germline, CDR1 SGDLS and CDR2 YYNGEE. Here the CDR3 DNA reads TGTGCCAGCAGCGCCCCGACAGGGTCAGAAAAACTGTTTTTT. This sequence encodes CASSAPTGSEKLFF.

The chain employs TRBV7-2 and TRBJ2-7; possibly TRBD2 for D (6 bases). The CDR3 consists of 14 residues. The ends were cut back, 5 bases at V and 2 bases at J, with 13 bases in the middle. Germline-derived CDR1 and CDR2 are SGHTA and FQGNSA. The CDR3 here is CASSQLPGAYEQYF. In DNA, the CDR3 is TGTGCCAGCAGCCAACTCCCGGGGGCCTACGAGCAGTACTTC.

CDR3 DNA: TGTGCCAGCAGCGTAGTCTTCACTGAAGCTTTCTTT. It is translated as CASSVVFTEAFF. V usage is TRBV9 and J usage is TRBJ1-1; D call uncertain. Trimming stripped 0 bases from V and 4 bases from J, with 4 bases between. The CDR3 extends over 12 amino acids. Per the germline V gene, CDR1 is SGDLS and CDR2 is YYNGEE.

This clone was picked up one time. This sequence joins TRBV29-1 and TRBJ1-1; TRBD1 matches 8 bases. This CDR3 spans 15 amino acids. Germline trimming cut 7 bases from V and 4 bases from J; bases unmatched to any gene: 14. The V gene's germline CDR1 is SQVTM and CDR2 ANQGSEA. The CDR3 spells CSGNHRGRGTTEAFF. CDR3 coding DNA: TGCAGCGGGAACCACAGGGGGAGGGGAACCACTGAAGCTTTCTTT.

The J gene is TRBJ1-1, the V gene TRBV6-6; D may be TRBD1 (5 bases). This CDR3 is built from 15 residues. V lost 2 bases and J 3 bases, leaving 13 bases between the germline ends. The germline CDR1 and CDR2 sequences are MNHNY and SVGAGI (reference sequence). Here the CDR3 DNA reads TGTGCCAGCAGTTACGCGGGGCAATGGGACACTGAAGCTTTCTTT. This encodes CASSYAGQWDTEAFF.

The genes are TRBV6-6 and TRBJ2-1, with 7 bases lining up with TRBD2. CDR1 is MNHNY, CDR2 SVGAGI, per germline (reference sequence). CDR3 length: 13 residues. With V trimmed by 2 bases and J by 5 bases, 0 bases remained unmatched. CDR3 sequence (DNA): TGTGCCAGCAGTTACCTAGCGGACAATGAGCAGTTCTTC. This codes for CASSYLADNEQFF.

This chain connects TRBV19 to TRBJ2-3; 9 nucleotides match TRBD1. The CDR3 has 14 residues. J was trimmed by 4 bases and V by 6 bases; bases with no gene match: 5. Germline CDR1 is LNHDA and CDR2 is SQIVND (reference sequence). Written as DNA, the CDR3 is TGTGCCAGTAGACAAGACAGGGGGTCAGATACGCAGTATTTT. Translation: CASRQDRGSDTQYF.

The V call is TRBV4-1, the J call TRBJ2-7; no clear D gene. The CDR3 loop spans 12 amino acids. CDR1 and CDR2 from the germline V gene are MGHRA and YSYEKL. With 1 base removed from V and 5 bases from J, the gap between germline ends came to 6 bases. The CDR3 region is CASSQGSNEQYF. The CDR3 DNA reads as TGCGCCAGCAGCCAAGGTAGTAACGAGCAGTACTTC.

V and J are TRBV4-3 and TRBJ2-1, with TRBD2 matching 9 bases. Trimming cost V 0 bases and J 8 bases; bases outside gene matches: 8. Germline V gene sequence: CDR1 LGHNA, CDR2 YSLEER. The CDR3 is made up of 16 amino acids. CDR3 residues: CASSQDPAGGGDEQFF. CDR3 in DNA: TGCGCCAGCAGCCAAGATCCAGCGGGAGGCGGGGATGAGCAGTTCTTC.

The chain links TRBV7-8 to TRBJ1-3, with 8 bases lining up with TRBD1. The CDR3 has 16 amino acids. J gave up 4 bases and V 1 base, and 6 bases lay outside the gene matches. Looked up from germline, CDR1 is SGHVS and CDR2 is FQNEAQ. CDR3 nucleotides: TGTGCCAGCAGCTTAGGGGACAGGATAGAAGGAAACACCATATATTTT. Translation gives CASSLGDRIEGNTIYF.

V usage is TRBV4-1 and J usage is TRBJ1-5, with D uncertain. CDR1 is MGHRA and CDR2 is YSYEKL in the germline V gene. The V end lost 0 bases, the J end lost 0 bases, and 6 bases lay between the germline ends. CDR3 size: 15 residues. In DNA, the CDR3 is TGCGCCAGCAGCCAAGAATCCCATAGCAATCAGCCCCAGCATTTT. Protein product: CASSQESHSNQPQHF.

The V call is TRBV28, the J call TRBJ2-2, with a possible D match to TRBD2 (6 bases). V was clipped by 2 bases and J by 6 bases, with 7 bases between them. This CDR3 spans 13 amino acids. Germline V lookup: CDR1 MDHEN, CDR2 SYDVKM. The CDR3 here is CASSLRLAGELFF. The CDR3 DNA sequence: TGTGCCAGCAGTTTACGACTAGCCGGGGAGCTGTTTTTT.

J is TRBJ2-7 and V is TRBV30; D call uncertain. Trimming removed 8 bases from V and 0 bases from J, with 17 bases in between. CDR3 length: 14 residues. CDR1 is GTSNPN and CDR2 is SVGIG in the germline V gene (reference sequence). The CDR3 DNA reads TGTGCCCTAAAAGTGCGTCCGCACTCCTACGAGCAGTACTTC. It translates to CALKVRPHSYEQYF.